A selection of T cell receptor beta chains follows, all from one sample in a study of T-cell reconstitution after alpha-beta-depleted transplantation in children. TCRdb analysed the PCR reads with MiXCR anew, one entry per CDR3 protein. Of about 460,000 distinct CDR3 sequences listed, roughly 11% were seen once; the top ten hold 12% to 15%. The specimen comprised PBMCs, mostly from graft donor cells, sampled 180 days after TCRalphabeta/CD19-depleted stem cell transplant. Source of these receptors: a female patient aged 2-15 years who had a stem cell transplant for aplastic anemia, so the T cells may come from the graft donor. Both conserved end residues are part of each CDR3. A D gene is named only where the DNA matches it firmly. Clone size, where shown, is once, few, many, or a class for clones that have expanded.

d_call: TRBD2; clone_size: few; j_call: TRBJ2-1; v_call: TRBV18; cdr3_aa: CASSPPSSGRDNEQFF; cdr3_nt: TGTGCCAGCTCACCACCTTCTAGCGGGAGGGACAATGAGCAGTTCTTC
d_call: TRBD1; clone_size: .; j_call: TRBJ1-2; v_call: TRBV5-1; cdr3_aa: CASSITTGQGRGYTF; cdr3_nt: TGCGCCAGCAGCATTACAACGGGACAGGGTCGTGGCTACACCTTC
d_call: TRBD1; clone_size: many; j_call: TRBJ2-5; v_call: TRBV15; cdr3_aa: CATRGTAEETQYF; cdr3_nt: TGTGCCACCAGGGGGACAGCAGAAGAGACCCAGTACTTC
d_call: .; clone_size: few; j_call: TRBJ2-1; v_call: TRBV21-1; cdr3_aa: CASTLGKSYNEQFF; cdr3_nt: TGTGCCAGCACCCTTGGGAAGTCCTACAATGAGCAGTTCTTC
d_call: .; clone_size: .; j_call: TRBJ1-5; v_call: TRBV11-1; cdr3_aa: CASSLGLGGLSNLISNQPQHF; cdr3_nt: TGTGCCAGCAGCTTAGGTCTGGGGGGGCTTTCTAACCTTATTAGCAATCAGCCCCAGCATTTT
d_call: .; clone_size: few; j_call: TRBJ2-6; v_call: TRBV7-3; cdr3_aa: CASSLWPSTRAPSGANVLTF; cdr3_nt: TGTGCCAGCAGCTTATGGCCCTCTACACGGGCCCCCTCTGGGGCCAACGTCCTGACTTTC
d_call: .; clone_size: many; j_call: TRBJ2-5; v_call: TRBV20-1; cdr3_aa: CSARERQPSGTQYF; cdr3_nt: TGCAGTGCTAGAGAGAGGCAGCCCAGTGGGACCCAGTACTTC
d_call: .; clone_size: .; j_call: TRBJ1-5; v_call: TRBV28; cdr3_aa: CASRGAMSNQPQHF; cdr3_nt: TGTGCCAGCAGGGGGGCCATGAGCAATCAGCCCCAGCATTTT
d_call: TRBD1; clone_size: .; j_call: TRBJ1-2; v_call: TRBV29-1; cdr3_aa: CSSTGNYGYTF; cdr3_nt: TGCAGCTCGACAGGGAACTATGGCTACACCTTC
d_call: .; clone_size: few; j_call: TRBJ2-5; v_call: TRBV15; cdr3_aa: CATSSRTGGKETQYF; cdr3_nt: TGTGCCACCAGCAGTAGAACTGGGGGTAAAGAGACCCAGTACTTC